This is a list of T cell receptor beta chains from one sample in a study of blood T cell repertoires in COVID-19. Assay: immunoSEQ multiplex PCR; the TCRdb copy retains only in-frame clones and omits some. The sample has about 98,000 clones, approximately 80% seen once; the top ten hold 3.5% to 5%. Sequences were obtained from peripheral blood. The receptor source for this set is a man between 60 and 75 years old with acute or convalescent COVID-19. CDR3s include the opening cysteine and the closing phenylalanine or tryptophan. D genes are given only for firm matches. For some rows the clone size is stated as once, few or many, or as a class when expanded; others skip it.

>TRBV27|NA|TRBJ1-1|NA
TGTGCCAGCAGTTTTGGCGGTTCTATGAACACTGAAGCTTTCTTT
CASSFGGSMNTEAFF
>TRBV7-2|many|TRBJ2-1|TRBD2
TGTGCCAGCAGCTTTCAAAGCGGGAGGAATGAGCAGTTCTTC
CASSFQSGRNEQFF
>TRBV28|NA|TRBJ2-1|TRBD2
TGTGCCAGCAGTGAACTAGCGTTGGAGCAGTTCTTC
CASSELALEQFF
>TRBV5-4|NA|TRBJ2-1|NA
TGTGCCAGCAGCTTGGCTGGTAGCCGGAACTACAATGAGCAGTTCTTC
CASSLAGSRNYNEQFF
>TRBV10-3|NA|TRBJ2-5|NA
TGTGCCATCAGTGAGTCGGGCAGACAGAAAGAGACCCAGTACTTC
CAISESGRQKETQYF
>TRBV5-6|NA|TRBJ1-2|NA
TGTGCCAGCAGCTTGTACAGCCCAATAGAGTATGGCTACACCTTC
CASSLYSPIEYGYTF
>TRBV5-1|NA|TRBJ2-1|TRBD1
TGCGCCAGCAGCCTGTCCGGGACAGCCGCCGAGCAGTTCTTC
CASSLSGTAAEQFF
>TRBV6-5|NA|TRBJ1-4|NA
TGTGCCAGCAGTTACTCGCAGGGTGAAAAACTGTTTTTT
CASSYSQGEKLFF
>TRBV30|NA|TRBJ1-2|NA
TGTGCCTGGGGTACTGGGCAGTACTATGGCTACACCTTC
CAWGTGQYYGYTF
>TRBV15|NA|TRBJ2-1|NA
TGTGCCACCAGCGGTTTAGCGTTGAGCTCCTACAATGAGCAGTTCTTC
CATSGLALSSYNEQFF
>TRBV7-2|NA|TRBJ2-2|TRBD2
TGTGCCAGCAGCCTAGGCGGCCTAGCGGGGGCCGGGGAGCTGTTTTTT
CASSLGGLAGAGELFF
>TRBV30|NA|TRBJ1-2|TRBD1
TGTGCCTGGAGCCTCGGGACAGGGCCCCAGGGTGGGTATGGCTACACCTTC
CAWSLGTGPQGGYGYTF
>TRBV2|NA|TRBJ2-3|TRBD2
TGTGCCAGCAGGCAACTAGCGGGGGACACAGATACGCAGTATTTT
CASRQLAGDTDTQYF
>TRBV5-1|few|TRBJ1-1|TRBD1
TGCGCCAGCAGCTCCTATACAGGGGGCACTGAAGCTTTCTTT
CASSSYTGGTEAFF
>TRBV27|once|TRBJ2-1|TRBD2
TGTGCCAGCAGCCCAGCAGAAGCGGGAGGCCACAATGAGCAGTTCTTC
CASSPAEAGGHNEQFF
>TRBV5-4|NA|TRBJ2-7|NA
TGTGCCAGCAGCCTGGATCGAGTTTCCTCCTACGAGCAGTACTTC
CASSLDRVSSYEQYF
>TRBV7-2|NA|TRBJ1-2|NA
TGTGCCAGCAGCCCACAGGGCGGCTACACCTTC
CASSPQGGYTF
>TRBV14|NA|TRBJ1-1|NA
TGTGCCAGCAGCCAGAGGGTTGACGACACTGAAGCTTTCTTT
CASSQRVDDTEAFF
>TRBV5-6|NA|TRBJ1-5|NA
TGTGCCAGCAGCTTGAGGCGCCGGGACACTCACAATCAGCCCCAGCATTTT
CASSLRRRDTHNQPQHF
>TRBV19|NA|TRBJ1-3|TRBD1
TGTGCCAGCGAAACAGGGGTATGGGGAAACACCATATATTTT
CASETGVWGNTIYF
>TRBV12-3/TRBV12-4|once|TRBJ1-5|NA
TGTGCCAGCAGTCTCCCCCTTCAGCCCCAGCATTTT
CASSLPLQPQHF
>TRBV7-8|NA|TRBJ2-5|NA
TGTGCCAGCAGCTTAGCGGTCAGTCAAGAGACCCAGTACTTC
CASSLAVSQETQYF
>TRBV10-3|few|TRBJ1-1|NA
TGTGCCATCAAACGGGACACAAACACTGAAGCTTTCTTT
CAIKRDTNTEAFF
>TRBV9|NA|TRBJ2-3|NA
TGTGCCAGCAGCGTAGACAGTCGCGCAGATACGCAGTATTTT
CASSVDSRADTQYF
>TRBV10-1|NA|TRBJ2-7|TRBD2
TGCGCCAGCTTACTAGCGGGGTCCTACGAGCAGTACTTC
CASLLAGSYEQYF
>TRBV27|NA|TRBJ2-1|NA
TGTGCCAGCAGTTTCCTGGGGGGACAGAATGTATTATTTTACAATGAGCAGTTCTTC
CASSFLGGQNVLFYNEQFF
>TRBV11-3|NA|TRBJ2-4|NA
TGTGCCAGCAGCTTGGGGGCACTAGCCAAAAACATTCAGTACTTC
CASSLGALAKNIQYF
>TRBV5-1|NA|TRBJ1-4|NA
TGCGCCAGCAGCTTGAATACAGCTATGAATGAAAAACTGTTTTTT
CASSLNTAMNEKLFF
>TRBV28|NA|TRBJ1-1|TRBD1
TGTGCCAGCAGTTCCGGGACAGGGGTTAAAGCTTTCTTT
CASSSGTGVKAFF
>TRBV30|NA|TRBJ1-5|TRBD1
TGTGCCTGGGACAGGGGAGAGGATCAGCCCCAGCATTTT
CAWDRGEDQPQHF
>TRBV10-3|NA|TRBJ1-1|NA
TGTGCCATCAGCCCACTTTACGAGGGTGAAGCTTTCTTT
CAISPLYEGEAFF
>TRBV29-1|few|TRBJ1-1|TRBD1
TGCAGCGCGGCAGGGGGCGGTTACACTGAAGCTTTCTTT
CSAAGGGYTEAFF